The entry below gives a single T cell receptor (beta chain) sequence along with its context. The data originate from a study of blood T cell repertoires in COVID-19. On the study more broadly: The United States, Italy and Spain were the sources of the acute and convalescent COVID-19 samples.

The CDR3 runs to 16 residues. V was clipped by 4 bases and J by 2 bases, with 18 bases between them. Germline V CDR1 and CDR2: SGHRS, YFSETQ. TCRdb keeps only in-frame clones here, not all; method: immunoSEQ multiplex PCR. The sample lists hundreds of thousands of clones; roughly 90% were seen once. This chain joins TRBV5-1 and TRBJ1-1; a weak D match, TRBD1 (6 bases). Sample: peripheral blood. The receptor comes from a woman in her forties or fifties with acute or convalescent COVID-19. CDR3 DNA sequence: TGCGCCAGCAGCAGGGGCCAAATGGACAGAAACACTGAAGCTTTCTTT. Translating it yields CASSRGQMDRNTEAFF. Using reference TRBV5-1 and TRBJ1-1 for the parts outside the CDR3, the full variable domain is KAGVTQTPRYLIKTRGQQVTLSCSPISGHRSVSWYQQTPGQGLQFLFEYFSETQRNKGNFPGRFSGRQFSNSRSEMNVSTLELGDSALYLCASSRGQMDRNTEAFFGQGTRLTVV.